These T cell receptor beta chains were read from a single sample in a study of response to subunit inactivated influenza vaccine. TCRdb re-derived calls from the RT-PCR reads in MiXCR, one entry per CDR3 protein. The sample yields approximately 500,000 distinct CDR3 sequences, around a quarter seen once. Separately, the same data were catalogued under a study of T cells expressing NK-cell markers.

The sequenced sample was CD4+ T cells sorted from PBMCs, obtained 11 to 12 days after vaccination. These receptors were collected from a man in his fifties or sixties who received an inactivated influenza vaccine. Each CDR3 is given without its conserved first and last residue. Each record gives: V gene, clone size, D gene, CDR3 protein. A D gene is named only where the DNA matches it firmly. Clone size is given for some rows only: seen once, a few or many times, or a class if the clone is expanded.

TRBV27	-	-	ASSRKGWGAGTEAF
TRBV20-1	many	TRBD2	SVKRGGSYNEQF
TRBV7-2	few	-	ASSLAGNRFGVETQY
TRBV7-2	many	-	ASSPQYGRNEQY
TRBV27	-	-	ASSAGTFGPQLAQH
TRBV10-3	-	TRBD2	AISAQAGVLDTQY
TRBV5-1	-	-	ASSSNPGVDNEQY
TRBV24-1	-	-	ATSPGPGPYEQY
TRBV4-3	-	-	ASSQEQLAKNIQY
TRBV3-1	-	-	ASSQDQATNEQF
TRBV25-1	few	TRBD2	ASGERERTDTQY
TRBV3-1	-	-	ASSQVRTGEQF
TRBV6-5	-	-	ASSYLGGSAQY
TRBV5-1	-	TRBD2	ASSLERGAYEQY
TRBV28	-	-	ASSYTRGGNIQY
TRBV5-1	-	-	ASSLGGDPTNEKLF
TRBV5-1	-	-	ASSLALLASSTGELF
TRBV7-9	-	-	ASSSAGGNTEAF
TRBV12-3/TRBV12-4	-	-	ASSFGDTDYEQY
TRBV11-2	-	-	ASGLQGNTEAF
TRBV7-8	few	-	ASSLAVGVAANTEAF
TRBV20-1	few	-	SAIDSANHNEQF
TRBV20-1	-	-	SAPGPPNEKLF
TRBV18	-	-	ASSREQSYNEQF
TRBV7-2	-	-	ASSLVGRTNSPLH
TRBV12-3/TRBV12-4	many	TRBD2	ASSQTSGGAIQETQY
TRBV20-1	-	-	SAYDSPEQF
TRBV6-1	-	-	ASRIKETGEAF
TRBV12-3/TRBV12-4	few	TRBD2	ASSKLAGGFTSTDTQY
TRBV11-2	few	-	ASSLVPTGQETQY
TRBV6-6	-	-	ASSYAKQGEAF
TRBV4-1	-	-	ASSQILNMVAFPDTQY
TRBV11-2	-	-	ASSLSSATNEKLF
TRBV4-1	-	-	ASSHNQGDGYT
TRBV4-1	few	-	ASSPSGIDGYT
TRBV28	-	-	ASSRARLETQY
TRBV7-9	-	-	ASSWPAGPETQY